The 26 T cell receptor beta chains reported below all come from one sample, sequenced in a study of shared clonotypes between healthy human individuals. Only in-frame clones appear in the TCRdb table, and some are missing; sequencing was by immunoSEQ multiplex PCR. The table shows approximately 470,000 clones, with around 85% occurring only once. Source material: PBMCs. Receptors originate from a woman aged 40 to 55 in good health. Some clones in this sample may be carry-over from other donors' samples.

For this clone: A far larger clone is just one base off, so this is likely a read error. The chain carries TRBV25-1 and TRBJ2-7; 10 bases map to TRBD2. The V gene's germline CDR1 is MGHDK and CDR2 SYGVNS. Trimming took 5 bases from V and 6 from J; bases not matched to a gene: 13. The CDR3 is made up of 16 amino acids. This CDR3 reads CASSPSGSQSRGEQYF. The DNA for the CDR3 is TGTGCCAGCAGTCCTAGCGGGAGCCAATCACGGGGCGAGCAGTACTTC.

The chain uses TRBV9 and TRBJ1-2, with unresolved D. The CDR3 is 16 residues long. V lost 4 bases and J lost 4, with 20 bases in between. CDR1 SGDLS and CDR2 YYNGEE come from the germline V gene. CDR3 sequence (DNA): TGTGCCAGCAGCCCCCGGGCCCAGGTTTCGATCTATGGCTACACCTTC. It specifies CASSPRAQVSIYGYTF.

The chain joins TRBV6-6 to TRBJ2-5, with D possibly being TRBD1 or TRBD2 (5 bases each). V dropped 5 bases and J dropped 9 bases, with 22 bases sitting between them. Germline assignment: CDR1 MNHNY and CDR2 SVGAGI (reference sequence). CDR3 length: 15 residues. The CDR3 region has the DNA TGTGCCAGCAGTGTACGGGGCGTACCCAAGAGGTCCCAGTACTTC. Protein: CASSVRGVPKRSQYF.

The chain combines TRBV30 with TRBJ2-7; 13 bases are a match to TRBD2. Looked up from germline, CDR1 is GTSNPN and CDR2 is SVGIG (reference sequence). V shed 3 bases and J 7 bases; nucleotides not matched to a gene: 9. This CDR3 has 15 amino acids. Here the CDR3 DNA reads TGTGCCTGGAGCCTCGGACTAGCGGGAGTGGGTGAGCAGTACTTC. This translates into CAWSLGLAGVGEQYF.

To note about this clone: A read error is likely here: a far larger clone is one base away. The chain joins TRBV6-5 to TRBJ1-5; D may be TRBD1 (6 bases). The CDR3 spans 16 residues. CDR1 is MNHEY, CDR2 SVGAGI, per germline. In DNA form, the CDR3 reads TGTGCCATCAGTTACTCGACAGGCTATAGCAATCAGCCCCAGCATTTT. Amino acid sequence: CAISYSTGYSNQPQHF.

The chain joins TRBV4-1 to TRBJ2-1; 9 bases line up with TRBD2. This CDR3 comprises 15 residues. The germline V gene has CDR1 MGHRA and CDR2 YSYEKL. Trimming cost V 2 bases and J 7 bases; bases outside gene matches: 6. In DNA form, the CDR3 reads TGCGCCAGCAGCCAATGGTTAGCGGGAGCTAATGAGCAGTTCTTC. It encodes CASSQWLAGANEQFF.

The rearrangement joins TRBV15 to TRBJ2-1, with D perhaps TRBD2 (6 bases). CDR3 length: 12 amino acids. V lost 8 bases, J lost 4 bases, and 9 bases lay in between. Germline values: CDR1 LNHNV, CDR2 YYDKDF (reference sequence). The CDR3 region is CATFGGYNEQFF. CDR3 sequence (DNA): TGTGCCACCTTCGGGGGTTACAATGAGCAGTTCTTC.

The J gene is TRBJ1-1, the V gene TRBV10-3; 7 bases map to TRBD1. Looked up from germline, CDR1 is ENHRY and CDR2 is SYGVKD. This CDR3 has 13 amino acids. Trimming at V came to 3 bases and at J to 3 bases, leaving 1 base not matched to a gene. The CDR3 loop reads CAISEGGDTEAFF. CDR3 in DNA: TGTGCCATCAGTGAAGGGGGCGACACTGAAGCTTTCTTT.

The chain recombines TRBV9 with TRBJ2-1; 9 positions match TRBD2. The CDR3 is 17 amino acids. Trimming took 3 bases from V and 5 from J; bases not matched to a gene: 12. In germline, CDR1 is SGDLS, CDR2 YYNGEE. The chain's CDR3 is CASSERGTTSGNNEQFF. In DNA form, the CDR3 reads TGTGCCAGCAGCGAGAGGGGGACGACTAGCGGAAACAATGAGCAGTTCTTC.

This chain connects TRBV5-1 to TRBJ2-1, with D unclear. The germline V gene has CDR1 SGHRS and CDR2 YFSETQ. V gave up 4 bases and J gave up 0 bases, with 8 bases separating them. The CDR3 runs to 14 residues. CDR3 amino acids: CASSEQSSYNEQFF. The CDR3 DNA follows: TGCGCCAGCAGCGAACAAAGCTCCTACAATGAGCAGTTCTTC.

The V and J genes are TRBV29-1 and TRBJ2-2; TRBD1 agrees at 7 bases. Germline trimming cut 7 bases from V and 0 bases from J; bases unmatched to any gene: 5. CDR1 and CDR2 from the germline V gene are SQVTM and ANQGSEA. The CDR3 spans 14 residues. CDR3 sequence (DNA): TGCAGCGCAAAAGGGACAGCGAACACCGGGGAGCTGTTTTTT. Translating gives CSAKGTANTGELFF.

For the CDR3, the DNA is TGTGCCAGCAGTGGGACAGGTGGCACAGATACGCAGTATTTT. Residues: CASSGTGGTDTQYF. The V and J genes are TRBV2 and TRBJ2-3; the match to TRBD1 covers 7 bases. This CDR3 spans 14 amino acids. In germline, CDR1 is SNHLY, CDR2 FYNNEI. V lost 4 bases and J lost 1; bases outside the gene matches: 2.

This clone was picked up many times. The same CDR3 also results from other DNA sequences found in this sample. V and J are TRBV11-1 and TRBJ1-1, with a weak D call TRBD1 (5 bases). CDR3 length: 13 residues. The V and J ends lost 4 bases and 5 bases respectively, with 11 bases between them. Germline V gene lookup returns CDR1 SGHAT and CDR2 FQDESV (reference sequence). The CDR3 DNA reads TGTGCCAGCAGCTCCAGTGGGGGGACTGAAGCTTTCTTT. It is translated as CASSSSGGTEAFF.

There are a few counts of this clone. The chain employs TRBV5-4 and TRBJ2-1, with 11 bases matching TRBD2. Germline CDR1 reads SGHNT; CDR2 reads YYREEE (reference sequence). The CDR3 is made up of 18 amino acids. Unmatched junction bases numbered 13, after V lost 4 bases and J lost 4 bases. Written as DNA, the CDR3 is TGTGCCAGCAGCCAAGATGGGGGGTTAGCGGGAGGGTACAATGAGCAGTTCTTC. It translates to CASSQDGGLAGGYNEQFF.

Concerning this clone: Given a far larger clone just one base away, this is likely a sequencing read error. Other DNA sequences of this sample code for an identical CDR3. The rearrangement joins TRBV5-1 to TRBJ2-1, with 7 bases identical to TRBD2. Germline CDR1 reads SGHRS; CDR2 reads YFSETQ. This CDR3 is 18 amino acids long. The J segment lost 8 bases and the V segment lost 4 bases, leaving 21 bases of the junction unmatched. CDR3 amino acids: CASSNGASGSHSIYEQFF. CDR3 bases: TGCGCCAGCAGCAATGGGGCTAGCGGTAGCCATTCTATCTATGAGCAGTTCTTC.

The CDR3 is CASSYGAQGPQHF. The CDR3 bases are TGTGCCAGCAGTTACGGCGCGCAGGGGCCCCAGCATTTT. The rearrangement links TRBV6-6 to TRBJ1-5, with D tentatively TRBD1 (5 bases). This CDR3 has 13 residues. Germline CDR1 and CDR2: MNHNY and SVGAGI (reference sequence). V gave up 2 bases and J gave up 9 bases, with 11 bases separating them.

The CDR3 protein is CASSSWGTDTQYF. The CDR3 bases are TGTGCCAGCAGTTCGTGGGGCACAGATACGCAGTATTTT. The rearrangement uses TRBV27 and TRBJ2-3; no clear D gene. Trimming removed 4 bases at V and 1 base at J, with 6 bases between. The CDR3 runs 13 residues. The germline CDR1 and CDR2 sequences are MNHEY and SMNVEV (reference sequence).

V gene TRBV19 combines with J gene TRBJ1-6; 7 nucleotides agree with TRBD1. Trimming took 4 bases from V and 9 from J; bases not matched to a gene: 9. Germline CDR1 LNHDA, CDR2 SQIVND (reference sequence). The length of the CDR3 is 15 residues. The CDR3 sequence: CASSTTPGGGSPLHF. The CDR3 nucleotides are TGTGCCAGTAGTACAACCCCAGGGGGAGGTTCACCCCTCCACTTT.

This clone was detected once. The V and J genes are TRBV6-1 and TRBJ2-7; D may match TRBD1 or TRBD2 (6 bases each). Germline loops: CDR1 MNHNS, CDR2 SASEGT. V lost 2 bases to trimming and J lost 3 bases, with 20 bases between them. This CDR3 region has 17 residues. CDR3 nucleotides: TGTGCCAGCAGTGAACTGGGGCGGAAGGGGGGACTCTACGAGCAGTACTTC. It is translated as CASSELGRKGGLYEQYF.

The rearrangement links TRBV4-1 to TRBJ2-1; 8 bases agree with TRBD2. Germline CDR1 is MGHRA and CDR2 is YSYEKL. The CDR3 is made up of 18 amino acids. V lost 0 bases and J lost 0; bases outside the gene matches: 7. DNA of the CDR3: TGCGCCAGCAGCCAAGATGGTTTAGCGGGATTCTCCTACAATGAGCAGTTCTTC. Encoded protein: CASSQDGLAGFSYNEQFF.

The chain has TRBV27 and TRBJ2-3, with 9 bases identical to TRBD2. V shed 4 bases and J 2 bases; nucleotides not matched to a gene: 4. The CDR3 runs 15 residues. In germline, CDR1 is MNHEY, CDR2 SMNVEV (reference sequence). The CDR3 DNA reads as TGTGCCAGCAGTTCCCCTAGCGGGAACACAGATACGCAGTATTTT. Amino acids: CASSSPSGNTDTQYF.

The chain joins TRBV5-1 to TRBJ2-1; 8 nucleotides align to TRBD2. The CDR3 covers 15 residues. Germline V gives CDR1 SGHRS, CDR2 YFSETQ. V lost 6 bases and J lost 4; bases outside the gene matches: 9. The DNA of the CDR3 is TGCGCCAGCACCCCCTCGGGGGGGAATTACAATGAGCAGTTCTTC. Translating it yields CASTPSGGNYNEQFF.

The count of this clone is one. The chain combines TRBV29-1 with TRBJ2-1; 7 nucleotides align to TRBD1. The CDR3 extends over 12 amino acids. The ends lost 6 bases at V and 4 bases at J; junction bases unmatched: 3. The germline CDR1 and CDR2 sequences are SQVTM and ANQGSEA. The CDR3 bases are TGCAGCGTCCGGGACAGTTACAATGAGCAGTTCTTC. Its translation is CSVRDSYNEQFF.

As regards this clone: This probably arose from a read error, given a far larger clone one base away. The chain carries TRBV28 and TRBJ2-7; 13 nucleotides match TRBD2. The CDR3 length is 19 residues. The trim removed 5 bases at V and 0 bases at J, leaving 13 bases unmatched. Germline V CDR1 and CDR2: MDHEN, SYDVKM. CDR3 DNA: TGTGCCAGCAGTCCGCGGACTAGCGGGAGAGGGGGTCTCTCCTACGAGCAGTACTTC. Protein sequence: CASSPRTSGRGGLSYEQYF. Drawing the rest from reference TRBV28 and TRBJ2-7, the complete variable domain is DVKVTQSSRYLVKRTGEKVFLECVQDMDHENMFWYRQDPGLGLRLIYFSYDVKMKEKGDIPEGYSVSREKKERFSLILESASTNQTSMYLCASSPRTSGRGGLSYEQYFGPGTRLTVT.

The chain joins TRBV2 to TRBJ1-1, with 9 bases that match TRBD1. V dropped 5 bases and J dropped 7; count of bases not matched to a gene: 14. This CDR3 spans 16 amino acids. Germline CDR1 is SNHLY and CDR2 is FYNNEI. The CDR3 sequence is CASSPISWDRVSEAFF. The CDR3 bases are TGTGCCAGCAGTCCAATAAGCTGGGACAGGGTTAGTGAAGCTTTCTTT.

This chain connects TRBV28 to TRBJ1-1; 7 bases line up with TRBD1. The germline gives CDR1 MDHEN, CDR2 SYDVKM. V lost 6 bases to trimming and J lost 7 bases; unmatched junction nucleotides: 5. The CDR3 is made up of 12 amino acids. Here the CDR3 DNA reads TGTGCCAGCAGACTACAGGGGAGTGAAGCTTTCTTT. Protein sequence: CASRLQGSEAFF.